Sequencing of this T cell receptor (beta chain) was carried out in a study of blood T cell repertoires in COVID-19. Study-wide context: Acute and convalescent COVID-19 specimens originated in the United States, Italy and Spain. From T cells, B-cell-depleted T cells, or PBMCs came the material, which was cDNA or gDNA.

This clone was seen once. In the source study's methods: Reference gene primer amplification gave estimated nucleated cell counts. Produced via immunoSEQ multiplex PCR; TCRdb's table is partial and in-frame only. V and J calls and clone size follow that table, whereas D and trimming were derived from the DNA. Among 30,000 to 40,000 clones listed, nearly 90% were seen once. The CDR3 sequence is 18 residues long. V lost 1 base, J lost 0 bases, and 11 bases stayed unmatched. CDR1 is SGHVS, CDR2 FNYEAQ, per germline. This clonotype was obtained from a man in his 60s with active or convalescent COVID-19. The chain carries TRBV7-6 and TRBJ2-5; 7 positions match TRBD2. What was sequenced was peripheral blood. The CDR3 DNA reads TGTGCCAGCAGCTTAGGTGGGAGGGCGAGAACGTACCAAGAGACCCAGTACTTC. Translation: CASSLGGRARTYQETQYF.